A selection of T cell receptor beta chains follows, all from one sample in a study of T cells after yellow fever vaccination. One entry per CDR3 protein results from TCRdb running MiXCR on the 5' RACE reads. The sample contains approximately 450,000 distinct CDR3 sequences, roughly 20% of which appear only once. This specimen consisted of PBMCs, obtained before the yellow fever booster vaccination. The origin of the receptors is a man between 18 and 35 years old who received the YFV17D yellow fever vaccine. The CDR3 runs from the conserved cysteine through the conserved F or W. Fields, in order: clone size, J gene, D gene, V gene, CDR3 protein, CDR3 DNA. The D gene is left open where the match is weak. Expanded clones are given a class, and other clones once, few, many or no size at all.

few	TRBJ1-1	.	TRBV4-3	CASRATGLDTEAFF	TGCGCCAGCAGAGCTACAGGGCTGGACACTGAAGCTTTCTTT
many	TRBJ2-3	.	TRBV5-1	CASTLGISGHSTDTQYF	TGCGCCAGCACGCTTGGGATATCGGGACACTCCACAGATACGCAGTATTTT
few	TRBJ1-1	.	TRBV5-1	CASSPPGRPEAFF	TGCGCCAGCAGCCCACCGGGACGGCCTGAAGCTTTCTTT
.	TRBJ1-6	.	TRBV27	CASSLSNSSPLHF	TGTGCCAGCAGTTTATCGAATTCTTCACCCCTCCACTTT
.	TRBJ2-5	TRBD1	TRBV20-1	CSARFQGAPLLETQYF	TGCAGTGCTAGATTTCAGGGGGCGCCCCTTCTTGAGACCCAGTACTTC
.	TRBJ2-5	TRBD2	TRBV12-3/TRBV12-4	CASSPLAGGRQETQYF	TGTGCCAGCAGTCCACTAGCGGGGGGGCGACAAGAGACCCAGTACTTC
few	TRBJ1-1	.	TRBV24-1	CATSDGLGEAFF	TGTGCCACCAGTGATGGTCTCGGTGAAGCTTTCTTT
many	TRBJ2-2	TRBD2	TRBV12-3/TRBV12-4	CASSPGGTLSSGELFF	TGTGCCAGCAGCCCGGGGGGGACCTTATCCAGCGGGGAGCTGTTTTTT
few	TRBJ1-1	.	TRBV7-9	CASSSATFHMNTEAFF	TGTGCCAGCAGCTCAGCAACCTTTCACATGAACACTGAAGCTTTCTTT
.	TRBJ2-1	.	TRBV6-2/TRBV6-3	CASSAGESQFF	TGTGCCAGCAGTGCAGGGGAGAGTCAGTTCTTC
.	TRBJ2-1	TRBD1	TRBV7-2	CASSRDRDYNEQFF	TGTGCCAGCAGCCGGGACAGGGATTACAATGAGCAGTTCTTC
.	TRBJ1-6	.	TRBV12-3/TRBV12-4	CASSSAAYNSPLHF	TGTGCCAGCAGTTCGGCAGCCTATAATTCACCCCTCCACTTT
few	TRBJ1-6	.	TRBV15	CATSRGGLSPLHF	TGTGCCACCAGCAGAGGGGGGTTATCACCCCTCCACTTT
few	TRBJ2-3	.	TRBV7-2	CASSPQGYSSADTQYF	TGTGCCAGCAGCCCGCAGGGGTACTCTAGCGCTGATACGCAGTATTTT
.	TRBJ2-5	.	TRBV29-1	CSVSRDIQETQYF	TGCAGCGTGAGCCGGGACATTCAAGAGACCCAGTACTTC
.	TRBJ2-5	.	TRBV5-1	CASSPNPAGARETQYF	TGCGCCAGCAGCCCCAACCCCGCGGGGGCACGGGAGACCCAGTACTTC
.	TRBJ1-6	.	TRBV3-1	CASSLPLRDSPLHF	TGTGCCAGCAGCCTCCCCCTCAGGGATTCACCCCTCCACTTT
.	TRBJ2-1	TRBD1	TRBV30	CAWSVTGGLRDEQFF	TGTGCCTGGAGTGTAACAGGGGGTCTCCGGGATGAGCAGTTCTTC
.	TRBJ1-1	.	TRBV4-1	CASSQGSALWRTVRGEAFF	TGCGCCAGCAGCCAAGGATCGGCCCTTTGGCGGACAGTCCGCGGTGAAGCTTTCTTT
.	TRBJ2-1	.	TRBV12-3/TRBV12-4	CASISSGAPYNEQFF	TGTGCCAGCATTTCCAGCGGAGCACCTTACAATGAGCAGTTCTTC
few	TRBJ1-1	.	TRBV6-5	CASSYRFLNTEAFF	TGTGCCAGCAGTTATAGATTTTTGAACACTGAAGCTTTCTTT
few	TRBJ1-6	.	TRBV6-1	CASIQGDSPLHF	TGTGCCAGCATACAGGGTGATTCACCCCTCCACTTT
many	TRBJ2-1	.	TRBV5-6	CASSSRGANEQFF	TGTGCCAGCAGCTCAAGGGGTGCCAATGAGCAGTTCTTC
few	TRBJ2-1	TRBD1	TRBV4-3	CASSQVPTGGFPPQFF	TGCGCCAGCAGCCAAGTCCCGACAGGGGGTTTCCCACCTCAGTTCTTC
few	TRBJ2-5	.	TRBV24-1	CATSAEGYGGTQYF	TGTGCCACCAGTGCTGAGGGGTATGGCGGGACCCAGTACTTC
.	TRBJ1-6	.	TRBV7-8	CASSFNMVFYNSPLHF	TGTGCCAGCAGCTTTAATATGGTGTTCTATAATTCACCCCTCCACTTT
.	TRBJ2-7	.	TRBV20-1	CSATPQIAAFVYEQYF	TGCAGTGCTACCCCCCAAATAGCGGCGTTCGTCTACGAGCAGTACTTC
few	TRBJ1-5	.	TRBV20-1	CSARPVSNQPQHF	TGCAGTGCGCGGCCGGTCAGCAATCAGCCCCAGCATTTT
many	TRBJ2-3	TRBD2	TRBV29-1	CSVETSSADTQYF	TGCAGCGTTGAGACTAGCTCGGCGGATACGCAGTATTTT
few	TRBJ2-5	TRBD2	TRBV7-2	CASSFSGGKETQYF	TGTGCCAGCAGCTTTAGCGGGGGTAAAGAGACCCAGTACTTC
.	TRBJ2-7	TRBD2	TRBV9	CASSLGLAGGLEQYF	TGTGCCAGCAGCCTCGGACTAGCGGGGGGCCTGGAGCAGTACTTC
.	TRBJ2-4	TRBD1	TRBV12-3/TRBV12-4	CASTPPGTGVHLAKNIQYF	TGTGCCAGCACCCCCCCCGGGACAGGGGTCCACCTAGCCAAAAACATTCAGTACTTC
.	TRBJ1-1	.	TRBV19	CASSRKGFDTEAFF	TGTGCCAGTAGCCGTAAAGGTTTTGACACTGAAGCTTTCTTT
.	TRBJ1-6	.	TRBV18	CASSPQPNSPLHF	TGTGCCAGCTCACCACAGCCTAATTCACCCCTCCACTTT
.	TRBJ1-2	.	TRBV7-2	CASSLDSVGGDYGYTF	TGTGCCAGCAGCTTAGACTCCGTAGGGGGGGACTATGGCTACACCTTC
few	TRBJ1-6	.	TRBV5-1	CASSLAGGRSNSPLHF	TGCGCCAGCAGCTTGGCCGGGGGAAGGTCGAATTCACCCCTCCACTTT
few	TRBJ2-5	TRBD1	TRBV15	CATSGTGVTQYF	TGTGCCACCAGCGGGACAGGGGTCACCCAGTACTTC
.	TRBJ1-5	.	TRBV2	CASGPSAYQPQHF	TGTGCCAGCGGACCTTCCGCGTATCAGCCCCAGCATTTT
.	TRBJ1-5	.	TRBV6-1	CASSEQGSQPQHF	TGTGCCAGCAGTGAACAGGGTAGTCAGCCCCAGCATTTT
few	TRBJ2-4	TRBD2	TRBV11-3	CASRTSGVSLHIQYF	TGTGCCAGCAGGACTAGCGGGGTTTCGCTCCACATTCAGTACTTC
.	TRBJ2-1	.	TRBV6-1	CASKAYNEQFF	TGTGCCAGCAAGGCGTACAATGAGCAGTTCTTC
many	TRBJ1-2	.	TRBV30	CAWSVEANYGYTF	TGTGCCTGGAGTGTGGAAGCTAACTATGGCTACACCTTC
.	TRBJ2-3	.	TRBV27	CASANTDTQYF	TGTGCCAGCGCAAACACAGATACGCAGTATTTT
.	TRBJ2-7	TRBD1	TRBV12-3/TRBV12-4	CASSQTGSEQYF	TGTGCCAGCAGTCAGACAGGGTCCGAGCAGTACTTC
.	TRBJ2-2	.	TRBV9	CASSVASETGELFF	TGTGCCAGCAGCGTAGCCAGCGAGACCGGGGAGCTGTTTTTT
few	TRBJ1-2	.	TRBV15	CATSRDRGNYGYTF	TGTGCCACCAGCAGAGATCGGGGGAACTATGGCTACACCTTC
.	TRBJ1-2	.	TRBV7-2	CASSLAARPPDGYTF	TGTGCCAGCAGCTTAGCGGCGAGGCCGCCGGATGGCTACACCTTC
.	TRBJ1-2	.	TRBV20-1	CSAKGPDNYGYTF	TGCAGTGCTAAGGGACCGGACAACTATGGCTACACCTTC
.	TRBJ2-5	TRBD2	TRBV28	CASSPSGGPSETQYF	TGTGCCAGCAGCCCCAGCGGGGGGCCTAGCGAGACCCAGTACTTC
.	TRBJ1-6	.	TRBV4-2	CASSRLAEDNSPLHF	TGTGCCAGCAGCCGTCTGGCCGAAGATAATTCACCCCTCCACTTT
.	TRBJ2-2	TRBD2	TRBV24-1	CATSGLAGRTGELFF	TGTGCCACCAGTGGGCTAGCGGGGCGCACCGGGGAGCTGTTTTTT
.	TRBJ1-2	.	TRBV4-1	CASSQDRGGLNGYTF	TGCGCCAGCAGCCAAGATCGCGGGGGGTTGAATGGCTACACCTTC
few	TRBJ2-3	.	TRBV7-2	CASSLGGAGTDTQYF	TGTGCCAGCAGCTTAGGGGGGGCCGGGACAGATACGCAGTATTTT
many	TRBJ2-3	.	TRBV12-3/TRBV12-4	CASRRDTQYF	TGTGCCAGCAGACGGGATACGCAGTATTTT
.	TRBJ2-3	.	TRBV3-1	CASAFQGMAFGTDTQYF	TGTGCCAGCGCATTCCAGGGAATGGCATTTGGCACAGATACGCAGTATTTT
.	TRBJ2-3	.	TRBV20-1	CSATEFTDTQYF	TGCAGTGCTACGGAGTTCACAGATACGCAGTATTTT
many	TRBJ1-1	.	TRBV6-6	CASSSSGNNMNTEAFF	TGTGCCAGCAGTTCTTCAGGGAATAACATGAACACTGAAGCTTTCTTT